A single sample is the source of the 14 T cell receptor beta chains below, sequenced in a study of blood T cell repertoires in COVID-19. The table came from immunoSEQ multiplex PCR; TCRdb's copy has only in-frame clones and leaves some out. The sample lists 65,000 to 90,000 clones, roughly 83% seen once, with approximately 8% in the top ten. The sequencing input was peripheral blood. All receptors come from a man between 45 and 60 years old with active COVID-19.

This clone was seen more than once but under ten times. The J gene is TRBJ2-2, the V gene TRBV4-2; D not certain. CDR1 and CDR2 (germline): LGHNA, YNFKEQ. V lost 0 bases to trimming and J lost 1 base, with 6 bases between them. The CDR3 has 15 residues. In nucleotides, the CDR3 is TGTGCCAGCAGCCAAGATACGAGGAACACCGGGGAGCTGTTTTTT. Protein product: CASSQDTRNTGELFF.

This chain joins TRBV19 and TRBJ2-7; TRBD1 agrees at 10 bases. J was trimmed by 6 bases and V by 5 bases; bases with no gene match: 13. The length of the CDR3 is 16 residues. Germline V CDR1 and CDR2: LNHDA, SQIVND (reference sequence). CDR3 residues: CASSFNPGTGVGEQYF. The CDR3 DNA is TGTGCCAGTAGTTTCAACCCCGGGACAGGGGTGGGCGAGCAGTACTTC.

The chain couples TRBV6-5 to TRBJ1-5; 7 bases map to TRBD1. Germline values: CDR1 MNHEY, CDR2 SVGAGI. V shed 4 bases, J shed 7 bases, and the junction held 10 bases outside the gene matches. The CDR3 covers 15 residues. CDR3 sequence reads: CASSSDRASPQPQHF. The CDR3 region has the DNA TGTGCCAGCAGTTCCGACAGGGCCTCACCCCAGCCCCAGCATTTT.

The chain joins TRBV27 to TRBJ2-3, with D possibly TRBD2 on 5 matching bases. The CDR3 loop spans 14 amino acids. V gave up 10 bases and J gave up 0 bases, with 14 bases separating them. Germline V CDR1 and CDR2: MNHEY, SMNVEV (reference sequence). The CDR3 DNA reads as TGTGCCACTTCGGGGATTACTAGCACAGATACGCAGTATTTT. This codes for CATSGITSTDTQYF.

This chain links TRBV7-6 with TRBJ2-5; 9 bases line up with TRBD1. The trim removed 2 bases at V and 5 bases at J, leaving 6 bases unmatched. Germline V gene data show CDR1 as SGHVS and CDR2 as FNYEAQ. The CDR3 has 15 amino acids. CDR3 nucleotide sequence: TGTGCCAGCAGCTTACCGGGACAGGGTGAGGAGACCCAGTACTTC. Its protein is CASSLPGQGEETQYF.

The chain uses TRBV6-2 or TRBV6-3 and TRBJ2-7, with 10 bases that match TRBD2. J was trimmed by 2 bases and V by 5 bases; bases with no gene match: 6. CDR1 is MNHEY and CDR2 is SVGEGT in the germline V gene. The CDR3 loop spans 15 amino acids. CDR3 DNA: TGTGCCAGCAGTCCCTGGACTAGCGGAACCTACGAGCAGTACTTC. Amino acid sequence: CASSPWTSGTYEQYF.

This clone was seen once. The chain links TRBV3-1 (or the pseudogene TRBV3-2) to TRBJ2-3; D ambiguous. The CDR3 has 13 amino acids. V lost 2 bases and J 4 bases, leaving 7 bases between the germline ends. Germline CDR1 LGHDT, CDR2 YNNKEL (reference sequence). The DNA of the CDR3 is TGTGCCAGCAGCCAATTTCGGGCAGATACGCAGTATTTT. This codes for CASSQFRADTQYF.

This chain connects TRBV3-1 (or the pseudogene TRBV3-2) to TRBJ2-7, with TRBD2 matching over 8 bases. Per the germline V gene, CDR1 is LGHDT and CDR2 is YNNKEL (reference sequence). CDR3 size: 16 residues. Unmatched junction bases numbered 7, after V lost 1 base and J lost 2 bases. The CDR3 spells CASSQGAGRATYEQYF. The CDR3 nucleotides are TGTGCCAGCAGCCAAGGAGCCGGGAGGGCCACCTACGAGCAGTACTTC.

The CDR3: CASSPQGWGYNSPLHF. The CDR3 DNA reads as TGTGCCAGCTCGCCTCAGGGGTGGGGCTATAATTCACCCCTCCACTTT. This sequence joins TRBV18 and TRBJ1-6; possible D gene TRBD1, 6 bases. Per the germline V gene, CDR1 is KGHSH and CDR2 is LQKENI. The CDR3 consists of 16 residues. Trimming removed 6 bases at V and 3 bases at J, with 15 bases between.

This clone was counted only a few times. The CDR3 nucleotides read TGTGCCAGCAGCTCCCTTCGGGGACAGGGGAGGGACGGCTACACCTTC. Residues: CASSSLRGQGRDGYTF. The V gene is TRBV11-2, the J gene TRBJ1-2; 10 nucleotides match TRBD1. Germline loops: CDR1 SGHAT, CDR2 FQNNGV. With V trimmed by 4 bases and J by 8 bases, 13 bases remained unmatched. This CDR3 has 16 residues.

The genes are TRBV19 and TRBJ2-2; D gene ambiguous. The CDR3 is 15 residues long. Germline V lookup: CDR1 LNHDA, CDR2 SQIVND (reference sequence). V lost 5 bases to trimming and J lost 7 bases, with 17 bases between them. The CDR3: CASSLRVITGGELFF. CDR3 sequence (DNA): TGTGCCAGTAGTCTACGTGTAATAACGGGCGGGGAGCTGTTTTTT.

This chain uses TRBV4-3 with TRBJ1-1; possible D gene TRBD1, 5 bases. CDR1 and CDR2 from the germline V gene are LGHNA and YSLEER. V shed 1 base and J shed 7 bases, with 13 bases lying between them. This CDR3 is built from 14 residues. The CDR3 region is CASSQVSGQDEAFF. CDR3 nucleotides: TGCGCCAGCAGCCAAGTTTCAGGGCAAGATGAAGCTTTCTTT.

The chain recombines TRBV27 with TRBJ2-3; no firm D call. CDR1 MNHEY and CDR2 SMNVEV come from the germline V gene (reference sequence). Deletions cut 8 bases from V and 1 base from J, with 13 bases between. The CDR3 contains 14 residues. CDR3 sequence: CASGLGPGTDTQYF. The CDR3, as DNA: TGTGCCAGCGGTCTTGGGCCAGGCACAGATACGCAGTATTTT.

V gene TRBV14 combines with J gene TRBJ2-1; 8 bases align to TRBD2. CDR3 size: 14 residues. The J segment lost 10 bases and the V segment lost 1 base, leaving 6 bases of the junction unmatched. Germline V gene data show CDR1 as SGHDN and CDR2 as FVKESK. CDR3 nucleotide sequence: TGTGCCAGCAGCCAAGTTAGGGCGGGAGGAGAGCAGTTCTTC. Translated, it gives CASSQVRAGGEQFF.